The 12 T cell receptor beta chains below were found in one sample sequenced in a study of blood T cell repertoires in COVID-19. Assay: immunoSEQ multiplex PCR; the TCRdb copy retains only in-frame clones and omits some. The sample holds roughly 300,000 clones, 75% to 95% seen once. The source material was PBMCs or T cells enriched from blood (not recorded which). All receptors derive from a woman aged 25 to 39 who had recovered from COVID-19.

This rearrangement joins TRBV7-9 to TRBJ2-2; tentatively, D is TRBD2 (5 bases). V gave up 5 bases and J gave up 1 base, with 14 bases separating them. Looked up from germline, CDR1 is SEHNR and CDR2 is FQNEAQ (reference sequence). This CDR3 is 16 amino acids long. This CDR3 is CASSLTASGNTGELFF. For the CDR3, the DNA is TGTGCCAGCAGCCTAACCGCGAGCGGGAACACCGGGGAGCTGTTTTTT.

The V gene is TRBV12-5, the J gene TRBJ1-1; D might be TRBD1 (6 bases). This CDR3 spans 13 amino acids. Germline CDR1 LGHNT, CDR2 FRNRAP. The V end lost 7 bases, the J end lost 0 bases, and 9 bases lay between the germline ends. CDR3 in amino acids: CASAGDMNTEAFF. CDR3 coding DNA: TGTGCTAGTGCCGGGGACATGAACACTGAAGCTTTCTTT.

The chain is built from TRBV2 and TRBJ2-1, with 10 bases identical to TRBD2. The CDR3 loop spans 15 amino acids. Germline V CDR1 and CDR2: SNHLY, FYNNEI. Trimming took 2 bases from V and 8 from J; bases not matched to a gene: 6. This chain's CDR3 is CASSETLAGAHEQFF. The DNA for the CDR3 is TGTGCCAGCAGTGAAACGCTAGCGGGAGCACATGAGCAGTTCTTC.

The CDR3 coding sequence is TGTGCCAGCAGCTCCCTTCTATACACTGAAGCTTTCTTT. This translates into CASSSLLYTEAFF. J is TRBJ1-1 and V is TRBV11-2; unclear D gene. The germline V gene encodes CDR1 SGHAT and CDR2 FQNNGV. The CDR3 loop spans 13 amino acids. The germline V and J ends were trimmed by 4 bases and 3 bases, with 9 bases remaining between them. Full variable domain (missing parts from reference TRBV11-2 and TRBJ1-1): EAGVAQSPRYKIIEKRQSVAFWCNPISGHATLYWYQQILGQGPKLLIQFQNNGVVDDSQLPKDRFSAERLKGVDSTLKIQPAKLEDSAVYLCASSSLLYTEAFFGQGTRLTVV.

The rearrangement links TRBV6-2 or TRBV6-3 to TRBJ1-5, with D possibly matching TRBD1 (6 bases). Germline CDR1 is MNHEY and CDR2 is SVGEGT. CDR3 size: 19 residues. V shed 0 bases and J shed 0 bases, with 18 bases lying between them. CDR3 DNA sequence: TGTGCCAGCAGTTACTCATACAGGGTGATGTGGTCTAGCAATCAGCCCCAGCATTTT. Protein: CASSYSYRVMWSSNQPQHF.

J is TRBJ1-2 and V is TRBV9; 12 bases are shared with TRBD1. This CDR3 region has 15 residues. Germline-derived CDR1 and CDR2 are SGDLS and YYNGEE. V lost 0 bases, J lost 7 bases, and 4 bases stayed unmatched. DNA of the CDR3: TGTGCCAGCAGCGTAGGGGGACAGGGGGCAGCTGGCTACACCTTC. The encoded protein is CASSVGGQGAAGYTF.

The chain combines TRBV19 with TRBJ2-5; D uncertain. Germline lookup yields CDR1 LNHDA and CDR2 SQIVND (reference sequence). Between the trimmed V and J ends, which lost 5 bases and 5 bases, there was a span of 12 bases. The CDR3 is made up of 13 amino acids. This CDR3 reads CASSAPGAETQYF. CDR3 coding DNA: TGTGCCAGTAGTGCCCCCGGAGCGGAGACCCAGTACTTC.

The chain's CDR3 is CASSSIWPTGLSYNEQFF. The CDR3 nucleotides are TGTGCCAGCAGTTCCATATGGCCAACGGGACTTTCCTACAATGAGCAGTTCTTC. The genes are TRBV27 and TRBJ2-1, with D possibly being TRBD2 (6 bases). The germline V gene encodes CDR1 MNHEY and CDR2 SMNVEV (reference sequence). The length of the CDR3 is 18 residues. V lost 4 bases to trimming and J lost 1 base, with 20 bases between them.

The V call is TRBV30, the J call TRBJ1-3, with 11 nucleotides matching TRBD1. CDR3 length: 14 amino acids. The germline V gene encodes CDR1 GTSNPN and CDR2 SVGIG (reference sequence). The CDR3 here is CATGQGAPGNTIYF. DNA of the CDR3: TGTGCGACCGGACAGGGGGCGCCGGGAAACACCATATATTTT.

The rearrangement links TRBV9 to TRBJ2-7; possibly TRBD1 for D (5 bases). The ends were cut back, 4 bases at V and 5 bases at J, with 16 bases in the middle. The CDR3 has 14 amino acids. Germline V CDR1 and CDR2: SGDLS, YYNGEE. The chain's CDR3 is CASSRQGTNNEQYF. Here the CDR3 DNA reads TGTGCCAGCAGCCGTCAGGGTACGAATAACGAGCAGTACTTC.

This chain joins TRBV28 and TRBJ1-5, with unresolved D. V lost 3 bases to trimming and J lost 9 bases, with 12 bases between them. The CDR3 has 13 residues. CDR1 is MDHEN and CDR2 is SYDVKM in the germline V gene. The CDR3 reads CASSFEGWRPQHF. The CDR3 DNA reads TGTGCCAGCAGTTTTGAGGGCTGGCGGCCCCAGCATTTT.

This clone was found a few times. The chain couples TRBV28 to TRBJ2-1, with TRBD1 as a possible D gene (6 bases). This CDR3 spans 15 amino acids. CDR1 MDHEN and CDR2 SYDVKM come from the germline V gene. V was trimmed by 2 bases and J by 0 bases, leaving 8 bases between them. CDR3 nucleotides: TGTGCCAGCAGTTTAACAGGGAGCTCCTACAATGAGCAGTTCTTC. Protein sequence: CASSLTGSSYNEQFF.